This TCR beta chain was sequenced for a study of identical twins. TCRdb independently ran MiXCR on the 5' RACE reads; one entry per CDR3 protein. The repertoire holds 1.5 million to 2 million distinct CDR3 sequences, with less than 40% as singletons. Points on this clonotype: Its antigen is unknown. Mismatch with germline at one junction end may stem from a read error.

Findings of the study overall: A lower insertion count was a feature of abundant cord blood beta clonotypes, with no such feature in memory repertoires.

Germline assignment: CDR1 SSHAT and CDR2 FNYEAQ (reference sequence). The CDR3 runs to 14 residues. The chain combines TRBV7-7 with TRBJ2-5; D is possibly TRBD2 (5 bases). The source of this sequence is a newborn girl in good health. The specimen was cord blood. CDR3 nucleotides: TGTGCTAGCAGCTTAGCGCCCGGGGTGGAGAACCAGTACTTC. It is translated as CASSLAPGVENQYF.